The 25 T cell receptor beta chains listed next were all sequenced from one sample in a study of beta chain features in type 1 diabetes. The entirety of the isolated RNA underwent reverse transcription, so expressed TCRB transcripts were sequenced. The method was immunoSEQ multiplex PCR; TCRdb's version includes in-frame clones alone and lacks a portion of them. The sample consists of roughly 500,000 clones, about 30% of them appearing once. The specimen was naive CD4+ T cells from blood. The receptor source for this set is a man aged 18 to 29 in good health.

The CDR3 region is CASSFGLAGVYTGELFF. CDR3 bases: TGTGCCAGCAGTTTTGGGCTAGCGGGAGTGTACACCGGGGAGCTGTTTTTT. The V call is TRBV27, the J call TRBJ2-2, with 10 bases fitting TRBD2. CDR3 length: 17 residues. The trim removed 3 bases at V and 3 bases at J, leaving 7 bases unmatched. Germline-derived CDR1 and CDR2 are MNHEY and SMNVEV (reference sequence).

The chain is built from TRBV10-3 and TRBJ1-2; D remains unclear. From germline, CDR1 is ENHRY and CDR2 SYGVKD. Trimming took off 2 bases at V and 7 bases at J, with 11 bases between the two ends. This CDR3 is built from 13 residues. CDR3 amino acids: CAISETTPSGYTF. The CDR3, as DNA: TGTGCCATCAGTGAGACCACACCCTCTGGCTACACCTTC.

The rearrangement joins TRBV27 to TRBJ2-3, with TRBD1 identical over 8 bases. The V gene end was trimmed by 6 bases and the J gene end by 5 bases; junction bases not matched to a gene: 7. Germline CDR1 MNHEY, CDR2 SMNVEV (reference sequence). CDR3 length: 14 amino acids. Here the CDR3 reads CASSETGVVDTQYF. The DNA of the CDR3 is TGTGCCAGCAGCGAGACAGGGGTGGTAGATACGCAGTATTTT.

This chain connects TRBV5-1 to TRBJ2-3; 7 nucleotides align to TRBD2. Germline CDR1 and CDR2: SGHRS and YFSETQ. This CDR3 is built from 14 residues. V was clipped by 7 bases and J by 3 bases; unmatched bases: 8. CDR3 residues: CASRHSGGTDTQYF. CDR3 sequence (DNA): TGCGCCAGCCGCCACTCGGGGGGAACAGATACGCAGTATTTT.

CDR3 in amino acids: CASSPPPGYNEQFF. CDR3 in DNA: TGTGCCAGCAGCCCCCCGCCCGGATACAATGAGCAGTTCTTC. The V and J genes are TRBV7-9 and TRBJ2-1; no clear D gene. There are 14 residues in the CDR3. The germline CDR1 and CDR2 sequences are SEHNR and FQNEAQ (reference sequence). V lost 5 bases and J lost 4, with 12 bases in between.

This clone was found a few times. The CDR3 loop is CASSPPGQPRATQYF. The DNA for the CDR3 is TGTGCCAGCAGTCCCCCAGGACAGCCAAGAGCGACCCAGTACTTC. V and J are TRBV25-1 and TRBJ2-5, with D tentatively TRBD1 (6 bases). V lost 5 bases to trimming and J lost 7 bases, with 20 bases between them. Germline loops: CDR1 MGHDK, CDR2 SYGVNS. The CDR3 covers 15 residues. Together with reference TRBV25-1 and TRBJ2-5, the CDR3 gives the full variable domain: EADIYQTPRYLVIGTGKKITLECSQTMGHDKMYWYQQDPGMELHLIHYSYGVNSTEKGDLSSESTVSRIRTEHFPLTLESARPSHTSQYLCASSPPGQPRATQYFGPGTRLLVL.

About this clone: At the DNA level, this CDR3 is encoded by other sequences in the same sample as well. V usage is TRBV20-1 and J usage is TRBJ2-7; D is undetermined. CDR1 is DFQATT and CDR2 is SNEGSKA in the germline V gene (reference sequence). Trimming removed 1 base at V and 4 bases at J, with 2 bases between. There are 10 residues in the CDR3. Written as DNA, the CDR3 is TGCAGTGCTAGAGGGTACGAGCAGTACTTC. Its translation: CSARGYEQYF.

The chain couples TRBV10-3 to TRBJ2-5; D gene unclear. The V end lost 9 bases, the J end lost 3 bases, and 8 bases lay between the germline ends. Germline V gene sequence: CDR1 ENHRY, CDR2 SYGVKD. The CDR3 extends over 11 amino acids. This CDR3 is CAIDLKETQYF. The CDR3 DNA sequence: TGTGCCATTGACTTAAAAGAGACCCAGTACTTC.

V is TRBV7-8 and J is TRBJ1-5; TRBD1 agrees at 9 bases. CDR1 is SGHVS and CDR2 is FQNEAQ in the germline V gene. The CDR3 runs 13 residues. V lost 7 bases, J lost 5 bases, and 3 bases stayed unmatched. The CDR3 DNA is TGTGCCAGCAAGGGACAGGGTGATCAGCCCCAGCATTTT. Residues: CASKGQGDQPQHF.

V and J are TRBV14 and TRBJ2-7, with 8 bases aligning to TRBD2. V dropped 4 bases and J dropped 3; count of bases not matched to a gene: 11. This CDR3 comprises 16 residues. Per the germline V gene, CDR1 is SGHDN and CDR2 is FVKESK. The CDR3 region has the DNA TGTGCCAGCAGCCTTCCGAAGCGGGAGTTAGTCTACGAGCAGTACTTC. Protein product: CASSLPKRELVYEQYF.

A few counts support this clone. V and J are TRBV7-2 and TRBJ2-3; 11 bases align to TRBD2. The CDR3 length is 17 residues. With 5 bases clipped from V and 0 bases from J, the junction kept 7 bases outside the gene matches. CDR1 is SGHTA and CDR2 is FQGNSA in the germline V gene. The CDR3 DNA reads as TGTGCCAGCAGCCAAAGACTAGCGGGAAGGAGCACAGATACGCAGTATTTT. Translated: CASSQRLAGRSTDTQYF.

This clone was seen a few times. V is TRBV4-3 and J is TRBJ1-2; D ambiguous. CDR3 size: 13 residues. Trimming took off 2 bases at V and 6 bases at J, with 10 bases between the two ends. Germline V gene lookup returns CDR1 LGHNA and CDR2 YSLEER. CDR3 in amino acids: CASSQRGVDGYTF. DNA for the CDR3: TGCGCCAGCAGCCAACGTGGGGTAGATGGCTACACCTTC.

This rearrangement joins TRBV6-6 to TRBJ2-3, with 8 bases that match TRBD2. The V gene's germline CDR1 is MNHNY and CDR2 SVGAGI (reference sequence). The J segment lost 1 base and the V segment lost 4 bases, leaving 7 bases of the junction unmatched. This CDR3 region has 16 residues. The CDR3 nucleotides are TGTGCCAGCAGTTTCCCCTCGCGGGAGGGCACAGATACGCAGTATTTT. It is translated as CASSFPSREGTDTQYF.

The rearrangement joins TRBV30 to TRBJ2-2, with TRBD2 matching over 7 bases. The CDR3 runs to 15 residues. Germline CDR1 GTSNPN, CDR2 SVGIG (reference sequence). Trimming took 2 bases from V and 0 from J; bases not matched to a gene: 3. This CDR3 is CAWSRAGPNTGELFF. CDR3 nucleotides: TGTGCCTGGAGTCGAGCGGGACCGAACACCGGGGAGCTGTTTTTT.

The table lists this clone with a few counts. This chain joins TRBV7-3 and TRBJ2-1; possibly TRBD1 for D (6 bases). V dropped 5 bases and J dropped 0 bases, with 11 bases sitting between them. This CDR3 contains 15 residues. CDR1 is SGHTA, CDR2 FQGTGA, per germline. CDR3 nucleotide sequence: TGTGCCAGCAGCACCCAGGGGACCTCCTACAATGAGCAGTTCTTC. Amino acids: CASSTQGTSYNEQFF. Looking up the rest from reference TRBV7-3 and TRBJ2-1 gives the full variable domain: GAGVSQTPSNKVTEKGKYVELRCDPISGHTALYWYRQSLGQGPEFLIYFQGTGAADDSGLPNDRFFAVRPEGSVSTLKIQRTERGDSAVYLCASSTQGTSYNEQFFGPGTRLTVL.

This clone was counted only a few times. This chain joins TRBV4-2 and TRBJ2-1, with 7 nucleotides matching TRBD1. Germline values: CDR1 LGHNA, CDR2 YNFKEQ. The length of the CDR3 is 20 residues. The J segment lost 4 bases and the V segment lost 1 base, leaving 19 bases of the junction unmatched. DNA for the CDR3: TGTGCCAGCAGCCAAGCGGTAGGCTCGCTGGGACAGCGAACTTACAATGAGCAGTTCTTC. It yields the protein CASSQAVGSLGQRTYNEQFF.

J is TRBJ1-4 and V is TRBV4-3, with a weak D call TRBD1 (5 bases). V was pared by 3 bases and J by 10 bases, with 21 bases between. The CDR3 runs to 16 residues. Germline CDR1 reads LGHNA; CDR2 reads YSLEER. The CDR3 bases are TGCGCCAGCAGCCAGAGTCCCGGGACCTGGAACGGAAAACTGTTTTTT. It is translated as CASSQSPGTWNGKLFF.

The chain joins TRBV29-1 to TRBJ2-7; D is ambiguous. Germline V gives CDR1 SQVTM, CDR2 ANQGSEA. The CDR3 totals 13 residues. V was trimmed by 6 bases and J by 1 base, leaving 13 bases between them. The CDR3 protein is CSVATLRSYEQYF. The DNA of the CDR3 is TGCAGCGTGGCAACACTGCGGTCCTACGAGCAGTACTTC.

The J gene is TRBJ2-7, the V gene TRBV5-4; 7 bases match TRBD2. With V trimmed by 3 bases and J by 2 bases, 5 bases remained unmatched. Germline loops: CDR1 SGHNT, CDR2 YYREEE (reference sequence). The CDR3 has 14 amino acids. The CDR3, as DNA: TGTGCCAGCAGCTCGGTGGGGAGGGCCTACGAGCAGTACTTC. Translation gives CASSSVGRAYEQYF.

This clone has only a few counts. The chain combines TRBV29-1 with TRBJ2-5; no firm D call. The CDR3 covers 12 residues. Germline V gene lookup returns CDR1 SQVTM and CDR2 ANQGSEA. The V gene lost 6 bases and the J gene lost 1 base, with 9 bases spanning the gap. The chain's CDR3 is CSVFLGQETQYF. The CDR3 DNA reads TGCAGCGTCTTCCTGGGCCAAGAGACCCAGTACTTC.

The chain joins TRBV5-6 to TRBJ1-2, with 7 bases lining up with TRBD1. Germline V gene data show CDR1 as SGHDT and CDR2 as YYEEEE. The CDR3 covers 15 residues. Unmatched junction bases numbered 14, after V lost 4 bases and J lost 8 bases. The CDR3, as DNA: TGTGCCAGCAGCCGAGGGGCGTTGGGACAGCGCGGCTACACCTTC. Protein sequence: CASSRGALGQRGYTF.

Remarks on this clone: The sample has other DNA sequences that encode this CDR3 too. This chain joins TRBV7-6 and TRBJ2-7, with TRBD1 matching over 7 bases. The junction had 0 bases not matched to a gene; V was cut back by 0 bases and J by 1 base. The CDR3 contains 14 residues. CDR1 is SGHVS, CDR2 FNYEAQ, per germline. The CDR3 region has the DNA TGTGCCAGCAGCTTAGCGGGACAGTCCTACGAGCAGTACTTC. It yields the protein CASSLAGQSYEQYF.

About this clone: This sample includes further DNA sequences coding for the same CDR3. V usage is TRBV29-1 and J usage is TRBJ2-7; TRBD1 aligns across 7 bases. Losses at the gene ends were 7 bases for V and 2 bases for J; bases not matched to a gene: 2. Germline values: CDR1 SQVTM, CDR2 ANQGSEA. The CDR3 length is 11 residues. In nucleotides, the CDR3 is TGCAGCGGGGGACAGACCTACGAGCAGTACTTC. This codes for CSGGQTYEQYF.

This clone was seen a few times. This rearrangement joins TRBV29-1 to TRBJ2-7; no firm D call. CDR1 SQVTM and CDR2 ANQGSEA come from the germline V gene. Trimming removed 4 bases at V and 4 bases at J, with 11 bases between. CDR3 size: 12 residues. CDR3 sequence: CSVAIREYEQYF. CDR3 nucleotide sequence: TGCAGCGTTGCCATTAGGGAATACGAGCAGTACTTC.

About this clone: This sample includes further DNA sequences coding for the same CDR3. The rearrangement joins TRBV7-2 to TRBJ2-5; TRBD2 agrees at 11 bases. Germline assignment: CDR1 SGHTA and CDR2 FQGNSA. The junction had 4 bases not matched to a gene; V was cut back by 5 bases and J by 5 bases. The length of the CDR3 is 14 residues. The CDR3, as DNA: TGTGCCAGCAGCCCTCGACTAGCGGGGGAGACCCAGTACTTC. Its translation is CASSPRLAGETQYF.